This T cell receptor beta chain was obtained from a study of OX40 agonist ivuxolimab in advanced cancers. The CDR3 contains 13 residues. From germline, CDR1 is SGHDT and CDR2 YYEEEE. V was pared by 0 bases and J by 8 bases, with 11 bases between. General study findings and limits: Among the lowest peripheral clonal expansion occurred in 0.1-3.0 mg/kg partial responders.

Of note for this clone: The antigen remains undetermined.

Libraries were prepared by immunoSEQ multiplex PCR; TCRdb keeps only in-frame clonotypes and omits some of them. The repertoire holds 85,000 to 130,000 clones, with 75% to 95% as singletons. Material: CD4+ or CD8+ T cells sorted from blood, obtained in a trial of the OX40 agonist ivuxolimab. The TCR sequence derives from an adult with an advanced solid tumor such as melanoma, head and neck, liver or kidney cancer. The chain combines TRBV5-6 with TRBJ1-2; D is uncertain. CDR3 sequence (DNA): TGTGCCAGCAGCTTGGTGCCCGACCAGGGCTACACCTTC. Translation gives CASSLVPDQGYTF.